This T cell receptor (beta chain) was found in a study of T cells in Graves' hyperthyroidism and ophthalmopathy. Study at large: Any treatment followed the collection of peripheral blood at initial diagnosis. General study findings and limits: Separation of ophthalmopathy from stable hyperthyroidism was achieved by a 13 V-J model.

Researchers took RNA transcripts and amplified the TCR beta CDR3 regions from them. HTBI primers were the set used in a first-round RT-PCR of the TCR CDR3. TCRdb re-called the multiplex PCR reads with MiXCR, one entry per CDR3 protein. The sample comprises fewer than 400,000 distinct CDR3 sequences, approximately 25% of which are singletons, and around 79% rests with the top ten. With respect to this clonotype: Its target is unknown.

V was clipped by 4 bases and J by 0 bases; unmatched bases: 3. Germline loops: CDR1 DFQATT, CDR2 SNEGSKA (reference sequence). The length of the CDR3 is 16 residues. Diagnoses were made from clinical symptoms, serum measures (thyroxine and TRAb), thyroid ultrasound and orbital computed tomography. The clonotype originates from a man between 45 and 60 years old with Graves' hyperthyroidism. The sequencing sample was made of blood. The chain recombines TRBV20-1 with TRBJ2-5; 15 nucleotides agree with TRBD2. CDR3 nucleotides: TGCAGTGCTATCGGACTAGCGGGAGGGTACCAAGAGACCCAGTACTTC. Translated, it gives CSAIGLAGGYQETQYF.